This TCR beta chain was observed in a study of a mutant IDH1 vaccine in newly diagnosed glioma. Study in general: Treated patients comprised roughly 60% males and about 40% females, mean age about 44 years. Patients got radiotherapy, temozolomide, or both beforehand, and most got both.

Points on this clone: Its antigen is unknown.

Germline values: CDR1 LGHNA, CDR2 YNFKEQ. Trimming left V 1 base short and J 1 base short, with 9 bases between. This CDR3 comprises 15 residues. Findings of the study overall: Seemingly, top peripheral T cell clonotype changes bore no relation to pseudoprogression.

Time point of the sample: baseline, week 1 (first vaccination visit). The treatment here: pre-vaccination baseline after standard-of-care therapy. Tumors from donors were new WHO grade 3 or 4 IDH1-mutant astrocytomas with ATRX loss. Only in-frame clones appear in the TCRdb table, and some are missing; sequencing was by immunoSEQ multiplex PCR. The sample shows around 56,000 clones, approximately 91% of them seen only once. Specimen: PBMCs, collected from a glioma patient treated with radiotherapy, temozolomide or both. The chain links TRBV4-2 to TRBJ2-3; D remains ambiguous. The receptor was derived from a man aged 45 to 65 with glioma. The DNA for the CDR3 is TGTGCCAGCAGCCAAGGGGAAGGAGGCACAGATACGCAGTATTTT. Translation gives CASSQGEGGTDTQYF.